The entry below gives a single TCR beta chain sequence along with its context. CDR1 SNHLY and CDR2 FYNNEI come from the germline V gene. The trim removed 7 bases at V and 4 bases at J, leaving 12 bases unmatched. The CDR3 spans 16 residues. The sample belongs to a study of blood T cell repertoires in COVID-19. Across the study: Both acute and convalescent COVID-19 samples were obtained from the United States, Italy and Spain. T cells, B-cell-depleted T cells, or PBMCs supplied cDNA or gDNA.

Original analysis: For nucleated cells, counts were estimated from reference gene primer amplification. Assay: immunoSEQ multiplex PCR; the TCRdb copy retains only in-frame clones and omits some. V, J and clone size were drawn from that table, and D and trimming were deduced from the DNA. This sample has over 55,000 clones, with 75% to 90% found just once. V gene TRBV2 combines with J gene TRBJ2-1, with 8 bases identical to TRBD2. The sample taken for sequencing was peripheral blood. This clonotype was sampled from a man aged 45 to 65 with active COVID-19. The CDR3 loop is CASTLERLAPYNEQFF. As DNA, the CDR3 is TGTGCCAGCACCCTAGAGAGACTAGCGCCATACAATGAGCAGTTCTTC.